The entry below gives a single T cell receptor beta chain sequence along with its context. The antigen is not known. V lost 1 base to trimming and J lost 3 bases, with 7 bases between them. The CDR3 is 13 amino acids. Per the germline V gene, CDR1 is MNHNY and CDR2 is SVGAGI (reference sequence). This sample was taken from a study of graft-versus-host responses after intestinal transplantation. Findings and limits, study-wide: Detected in recipient marrow were GvH clones, some of which were first observed in ileum or blood.

Produced via immunoSEQ multiplex PCR; TCRdb's table is partial and in-frame only. This repertoire shows 95,000 to 100,000 clones, more than 70% found once; its top ten account for over 1.3%. This receptor was identified in a human patient who received an intestinal transplant, so some T cells may come from the graft donor. Source: PBMCs, taken 255 days after intestinal transplant. The chain recombines TRBV6-6 with TRBJ2-7; D is ambiguous. The CDR3 region has the DNA TGTGCCAGCAGTTACTTGGCCGGCTACGAGCAGTACTTC. Its protein is CASSYLAGYEQYF.